This T cell receptor beta chain is drawn from a study of T cells in localized non-small cell lung cancer. The CDR3 runs 15 residues. The germline gives CDR1 SGHNT, CDR2 YENEEA. V shed 6 bases and J 4 bases; nucleotides not matched to a gene: 11. General study results and limits: Investigators sequenced only a single tumor region, leaving heterogeneity possible. Tumor trailed uninvolved adjacent lung in T cell clonality, which peaked there.

About this clone itself: Its cognate antigen is unknown.

Only in-frame clones appear in the TCRdb table, and some are missing; sequencing was by immunoSEQ multiplex PCR. The top ten hold 22% of the sample, which has 20,000 to 25,000 clones, 89% seen once. The receptor comes from a man aged 35-69 years with stage I squamous cell lung carcinoma. Sequencing used peripheral blood, obtained before any cancer treatment. This chain connects TRBV11-3 to TRBJ2-5; 7 bases match TRBD2. This CDR3 is CASRSRGCLGETQYF. The CDR3 DNA follows: TGTGCCAGCAGGTCGCGGGGGTGCCTGGGAGAGACCCAGTACTTC. The full variable domain, completed using reference TRBV11-3 and TRBJ2-5, is EAGVVQSPRYKIIEKKQPVAFWCNPISGHNTLYWYLQNLGQGPELLIRYENEEAVDDSQLPKDRFSAERLKGVDSTLKIQPAELGDSAVYLCASRSRGCLGETQYFGPGTRLLVL.